This entry is about one T cell receptor beta chain. This sample is drawn from a study of blood T cell repertoires in COVID-19. Across the study: Samples of COVID-19 (acute and convalescent) were obtained from the United States, Italy and Spain. The analysed material was cDNA or gDNA that came from T cells, B-cell-depleted T cells, or PBMCs.

The germline CDR1 and CDR2 sequences are SGHDN and FVKESK. This CDR3 is built from 11 residues. V lost 1 base, J lost 11 bases, and 8 bases lay in between. Under the authors' procedure: Estimates of nucleated cell counts were drawn from the amplification of reference gene primers. Generated by immunoSEQ multiplex PCR, the TCRdb table keeps only in-frame clones and is missing some. The DNA was the basis for D and trimming; V, J and clone size are from that table. The table records tens of thousands of clones, 80% to 90% of them present only once. The TCR originated in a middle-aged woman with acute or convalescent COVID-19. The material sequenced was peripheral blood. The rearrangement joins TRBV14 to TRBJ1-2; D call uncertain. The CDR3 bases are TGTGCCAGCAGCCAAGGGGCACCGTACACCTTC. Its protein is CASSQGAPYTF.